The present T cell receptor beta chain was sequenced within a study of CD8+CD57+ T cells in acquired aplastic anemia. Study as a whole: DNA per sorted CD4+ or CD8+ sample ranged roughly 0.19 to 27.4 ug, averaging 3.2 ug. Points from the study as a whole: In CD8+ cells, Simpson's diversity showed no significant difference between patients and controls. Patients shared some 30 CD8+ CDR3 sequences with controls.

The patients chosen for sequencing had shown expansion of CD8+CD57+ cells (detected by flow cytometry). The enrolled patients all had severe acquired aplastic anemia. This clonotype came up many times. The antigen is undetermined. Trimming removed 2 bases from V and 5 bases from J, with 12 bases in between. The CDR3 contains 14 residues. Germline V gene lookup returns CDR1 SEHNR and CDR2 FQNEAQ (reference sequence). TCR beta VDJ and CDR3 were profiled, and genomic DNA was the template. TCRdb fed the reads into MiXCR, producing one record per CDR3 protein. In the table there are 150,000 to 200,000 distinct CDR3 sequences, about half of which are singletons.

The sequence came from a human donor with aplastic anemia. The specimen was sorted CD4+, CD8+, or CD8+CD57+ T cells (not recorded which) from PBMCs. The chain employs TRBV7-9 and TRBJ1-1; D remains unclear. CDR3: CASSLFPPPTEAFF. Written as DNA, the CDR3 is TGTGCCAGCAGCTTATTTCCCCCGCCAACTGAAGCTTTCTTT.